Below are 28 T cell receptor beta chains sequenced from a single sample in a study of control samples from healthy donors and cancer patients. Clones were sequenced by immunoSEQ multiplex PCR, and TCRdb holds only the in-frame ones, with some missing. The table records tens of thousands of clones, around 84% of them present only once. The material sequenced was PBMCs. These receptors came from a woman between 45 and 65 years old with lung cancer.

To note about this clone: Other DNA sequences in this sample translate to the same CDR3. The chain is built from TRBV9 and TRBJ1-3, with no clear D. CDR3 size: 15 residues. Germline lookup yields CDR1 SGDLS and CDR2 YYNGEE. V lost 4 bases, J lost 0 bases, and 11 bases lay in between. The CDR3 spells CASSPPRGSGNTIYF. CDR3 nucleotides: TGTGCCAGCAGCCCCCCCCGGGGCTCTGGAAACACCATATATTTT.

This chain joins TRBV6-5 and TRBJ2-5; D not certain. Germline loops: CDR1 MNHEY, CDR2 SVGAGI. The CDR3 runs 12 residues. Trimming shortened V by 5 bases and J by 0 bases, and 4 bases separated the two germline ends. The CDR3 sequence: CASSSYQETQYF. Here the CDR3 DNA reads TGTGCCAGCAGTAGTTACCAAGAGACCCAGTACTTC.

This sequence joins TRBV6-4 and TRBJ1-5; no reliable D call. Germline lookup yields CDR1 MRHNA and CDR2 SNTAGT. The CDR3 covers 16 residues. V lost 9 bases to trimming and J lost 0 bases, with 18 bases between them. CDR3 in amino acids: CARVTRRSHSNQPQHF. In nucleotides, the CDR3 is TGTGCCAGAGTGACTCGCCGGTCCCATAGCAATCAGCCCCAGCATTTT.

This chain connects TRBV6-5 to TRBJ1-1; D ambiguous. Trimming stripped 8 bases from V and 1 base from J, with 14 bases between. The CDR3 is 14 amino acids. CDR1 is MNHEY and CDR2 is SVGAGI in the germline V gene. The CDR3 reads CASASTRTNTEAFF. CDR3 nucleotide sequence: TGTGCCAGCGCGTCCACACGGACGAACACTGAAGCTTTCTTT.

This rearrangement joins TRBV27 to TRBJ1-1, with D maybe TRBD1 (5 bases). The CDR3 is made up of 16 amino acids. V was pared by 3 bases and J by 4 bases, with 18 bases between. Germline values: CDR1 MNHEY, CDR2 SMNVEV (reference sequence). The CDR3: CASSLGQGRIFTEAFF. DNA of the CDR3: TGTGCCAGCAGTTTGGGGCAGGGACGAATATTCACTGAAGCTTTCTTT.

This chain connects TRBV6-4 to TRBJ1-2; tentatively, D is TRBD1 (6 bases). The V end was cut by 11 bases, the J end by 4 bases, with 17 bases between. The CDR3 runs 13 residues. The germline V gene encodes CDR1 MRHNA and CDR2 SNTAGT. CDR3 nucleotide sequence: TGTGCCGTCAAAGGGGGGCTCGGCTATGGCTACACCTTC. Protein sequence: CAVKGGLGYGYTF.

The chain links TRBV30 to TRBJ1-1; D not resolved. The CDR3 runs to 13 residues. The V and J ends lost 8 bases and 5 bases respectively, with 18 bases between them. Germline assignment: CDR1 GTSNPN and CDR2 SVGIG (reference sequence). As DNA, the CDR3 is TGTGCCCGCCAGGTCGAATCGGGGACTGAAGCTTTCTTT. Protein: CARQVESGTEAFF.

V and J are TRBV2 and TRBJ1-1; D unclear. From germline, CDR1 is SNHLY and CDR2 FYNNEI. Trimming shortened V by 7 bases and J by 1 base, and 13 bases separated the two germline ends. The CDR3 length is 14 residues. CDR3 nucleotide sequence: TGTGCCAGCACCGAAAGCACCCCGAACACTGAAGCTTTCTTT. Amino acid sequence: CASTESTPNTEAFF.

The CDR3 DNA sequence: TGTGCCACCAGTGATGTGGACAACTACGAGCAGTACTTC. It codes for CATSDVDNYEQYF. The chain joins TRBV24-1 to TRBJ2-7, with D possibly TRBD1 on 5 matching bases. Germline V gene sequence: CDR1 KGHDR, CDR2 SFDVKD. This CDR3 is built from 13 residues. Trimming removed 3 bases from V and 3 bases from J, with 8 bases in between.

In this sample, this clone turned up once. V is TRBV27 and J is TRBJ1-2, with D possibly matching TRBD1 (6 bases). V lost 6 bases to trimming and J lost 5 bases, with 22 bases between them. The CDR3 is 16 amino acids. Germline assignment: CDR1 MNHEY and CDR2 SMNVEV (reference sequence). This CDR3 reads CASRLGGAFRGYGYTF. CDR3 nucleotide sequence: TGTGCCAGCAGGCTTGGGGGGGCTTTCCGTGGATATGGCTACACCTTC.

The CDR3 DNA is TGTGCCAGCAGTATCTTAGCGGGGGGGTACAATGAGCAGTTCTTC. This translates into CASSILAGGYNEQFF. The chain is built from TRBV27 and TRBJ2-1; 11 bases line up with TRBD2. Trimming took 5 bases from V and 4 from J; bases not matched to a gene: 4. The CDR3 runs 15 residues. The germline CDR1 and CDR2 sequences are MNHEY and SMNVEV (reference sequence).

The rearrangement uses TRBV6-1 and TRBJ1-3; no definite D call. Germline CDR1 and CDR2: MNHNS and SASEGT. The CDR3 length is 12 residues. Trimming cost V 3 bases and J 5 bases, with 5 bases left between them. CDR3 loop: CASSERRNTIYF. As DNA, the CDR3 is TGTGCCAGCAGTGAGAGGAGAAACACCATATATTTT.

With regard to this clone: One end of the junction fails to match germline, which may point to a read error. The CDR3 here is CARSLAGGGRNTGELFF. The CDR3 DNA is TGCGCCCGCAGCTTGGCGGGCGGGGGGCGAAACACCGGGGAGCTGTTTTTT. The rearrangement joins TRBV5-1 to TRBJ2-2; 8 positions agree with TRBD2. Germline CDR1 SGHRS, CDR2 YFSETQ. The CDR3 spans 17 residues. The full variable domain, in which reference TRBV5-1 and TRBJ2-2 provide the parts outside the CDR3, is KAGVTQTPRYLIKTRGQQVTLSCSPISGHRSVSWYQQTPGQGLQFLFEYFSETQRNKGNFPGRFSGRQFSNSRSEMNVSTLELGDSALYLCARSLAGGGRNTGELFFGEGSRLTVL.

A few counts support this clone. The J gene is TRBJ2-1, the V gene TRBV6-5; 10 bases fit TRBD2. The CDR3 covers 15 residues. Germline V gene lookup returns CDR1 MNHEY and CDR2 SVGAGI. J was trimmed by 7 bases and V by 2 bases; bases with no gene match: 5. CDR3 DNA sequence: TGTGCCAGCAGTTACGAAGCGGGGGGGTATAATGAGCAGTTCTTC. This encodes CASSYEAGGYNEQFF.

The rearrangement joins TRBV7-3 to TRBJ1-1; possible D gene TRBD1, 5 bases. Germline V gene sequence: CDR1 SGHTA, CDR2 FQGTGA. V dropped 0 bases and J dropped 0 bases, with 14 bases sitting between them. The CDR3 has 17 residues. CDR3 sequence reads: CASSLTGLQVLNTEAFF. DNA of the CDR3: TGTGCCAGCAGCTTAACCGGCCTACAGGTTCTGAACACTGAAGCTTTCTTT.

The V and J genes are TRBV19 and TRBJ1-5, with D unclear. V shed 0 bases and J shed 0 bases, with 6 bases lying between them. This CDR3 is built from 15 residues. Germline CDR1 is LNHDA and CDR2 is SQIVND (reference sequence). This chain's CDR3 is CASSIESNSNQPQHF. The DNA for the CDR3 is TGTGCCAGTAGTATAGAAAGTAATAGCAATCAGCCCCAGCATTTT.

This CDR3 reads CASSLNGAFTEAFF. The DNA of the CDR3 is TGTGCCAGCAGCTTGAACGGGGCATTCACTGAAGCTTTCTTT. The genes are TRBV5-6 and TRBJ1-1; D might be TRBD1 (5 bases). CDR3 length equals 14 residues. Per the germline V gene, CDR1 is SGHDT and CDR2 is YYEEEE. With 1 base removed from V and 4 bases from J, the gap between germline ends came to 11 bases. Full variable domain (remainder filled in from reference TRBV5-6 and TRBJ1-1): DAGVTQSPTHLIKTRGQQVTLRCSPKSGHDTVSWYQQALGQGPQFIFQYYEEEERQRGNFPDRFSGHQFPNYSSELNVNALLLGDSALYLCASSLNGAFTEAFFGQGTRLTVV.

J is TRBJ1-2 and V is TRBV20-1; D ambiguous. This CDR3 is 9 amino acids long. CDR1 is DFQATT, CDR2 SNEGSKA, per germline (reference sequence). V shed 6 bases and J shed 6 bases, with 5 bases lying between them. In nucleotides, the CDR3 is TGCAGTGCCGGAGATGGCTACACCTTC. This sequence encodes CSAGDGYTF.

The chain is built from TRBV5-1 and TRBJ1-1; D unclear. Deletions cut 0 bases from V and 5 bases from J, with 8 bases between. This CDR3 region has 13 residues. CDR1 is SGHRS, CDR2 YFSETQ, per germline. The CDR3 loop is CASSLGLETEAFF. The CDR3 coding sequence is TGCGCCAGCAGCTTGGGACTCGAGACTGAAGCTTTCTTT.

The chain carries TRBV28 and TRBJ1-5; D unclear. Germline CDR1 and CDR2: MDHEN and SYDVKM. The CDR3 is made up of 15 amino acids. V was pared by 6 bases and J by 0 bases, with 12 bases between. The CDR3 DNA reads TGTGCCAGCAGCTCCAGCAGATATAGCAATCAGCCCCAGCATTTT. It yields the protein CASSSSRYSNQPQHF.

CDR3 loop: CASTSRGTGANVLTF. The CDR3 DNA reads TGTGCCAGCACCTCTAGAGGGACTGGGGCCAACGTCCTGACTTTC. V gene TRBV11-3 combines with J gene TRBJ2-6; maybe TRBD2 (5 bases). This CDR3 contains 15 residues. Germline values: CDR1 SGHNT, CDR2 YENEEA. Between the trimmed V and J ends, which lost 7 bases and 2 bases, there was a span of 12 bases.

V gene TRBV29-1 combines with J gene TRBJ1-2; the match to TRBD1 covers 11 bases. The J segment lost 4 bases and the V segment lost 7 bases, leaving 2 bases of the junction unmatched. In germline, CDR1 is SQVTM, CDR2 ANQGSEA. The CDR3 has 12 amino acids. The CDR3 here is CSAGTGGYGYTF. For the CDR3, the DNA is TGCAGCGCCGGGACAGGGGGCTATGGCTACACCTTC. Using reference TRBV29-1 and TRBJ1-2 for the parts outside the CDR3, the full variable domain is SAVISQKPSRDICQRGTSLTIQCQVDSQVTMMFWYRQQPGQSLTLIATANQGSEATYESGFVIDKFPISRPNLTFSTLTVSNMSPEDSSIYLCSAGTGGYGYTFGSGTRLTVV.

The sample holds a few counts of this clone. This chain connects TRBV9 to TRBJ1-3; D ambiguous. Germline CDR1 is SGDLS and CDR2 is YYNGEE. This CDR3 region has 15 residues. V was pared by 0 bases and J by 4 bases, with 11 bases between. CDR3 protein: CASSVGGSGGNTIYF. In DNA, the CDR3 is TGTGCCAGCAGCGTAGGCGGGTCTGGGGGAAACACCATATATTTT.

The CDR3 bases are TGTGCCAGCAGTTCGGAGGAATCCTACGAGCAGTACTTC. Its protein is CASSSEESYEQYF. The chain joins TRBV6-6 to TRBJ2-7; TRBD2 is a possible D gene (5 bases). V was pared by 4 bases and J by 1 base, with 8 bases between. Germline CDR1 reads MNHNY; CDR2 reads SVGAGI (reference sequence). CDR3 length: 13 amino acids.

The chain recombines TRBV7-9 with TRBJ1-1; perhaps TRBD1 as D (6 bases). Germline CDR1 reads SEHNR; CDR2 reads FQNEAQ (reference sequence). V was trimmed by 2 bases and J by 1 base, leaving 11 bases between them. This CDR3 comprises 15 residues. CDR3 in DNA: TGTGCCAGCAGCTTATTGACAGGTTCGAACACTGAAGCTTTCTTT. Protein sequence: CASSLLTGSNTEAFF.

This chain connects TRBV28 to TRBJ2-7, with D possibly being TRBD1 or TRBD2 (5 bases each). The V end was cut by 7 bases, the J end by 6 bases, with 10 bases between. The CDR3 spans 11 residues. The germline V gene encodes CDR1 MDHEN and CDR2 SYDVKM. The CDR3 is CASTGRGEQYF. In nucleotides, the CDR3 is TGTGCCAGCACGGGACGTGGCGAGCAGTACTTC.

The V gene is TRBV7-2, the J gene TRBJ1-2; D is possibly TRBD1 (5 bases). V lost 4 bases, J lost 8 bases, and 20 bases lay in between. There are 15 residues in the CDR3. The germline CDR1 and CDR2 sequences are SGHTA and FQGNSA. For the CDR3, the DNA is TGTGCCAGCAGCTCCCCCGGGGGACCAATGGAGGGCTACACCTTC. The encoded protein is CASSSPGGPMEGYTF. The full variable domain, in which reference TRBV7-2 and TRBJ1-2 provide the parts outside the CDR3, is GAGVSQSPSNKVTEKGKDVELRCDPISGHTALYWYRQSLGQGLEFLIYFQGNSAPDKSGLPSDRFSAERTGGSVSTLTIQRTQQEDSAVYLCASSSPGGPMEGYTFGSGTRLTVV.

The chain is built from TRBV12-5 and TRBJ2-1; 9 nucleotides agree with TRBD1. This CDR3 is 15 amino acids long. Germline CDR1 and CDR2: LGHNT and FRNRAP. Losses at the gene ends were 5 bases for V and 2 bases for J; bases not matched to a gene: 4. CDR3 DNA: TGTGCTAGTGGTCACGGACAGGGGACCTACAATGAGCAGTTCTTC. This encodes CASGHGQGTYNEQFF.